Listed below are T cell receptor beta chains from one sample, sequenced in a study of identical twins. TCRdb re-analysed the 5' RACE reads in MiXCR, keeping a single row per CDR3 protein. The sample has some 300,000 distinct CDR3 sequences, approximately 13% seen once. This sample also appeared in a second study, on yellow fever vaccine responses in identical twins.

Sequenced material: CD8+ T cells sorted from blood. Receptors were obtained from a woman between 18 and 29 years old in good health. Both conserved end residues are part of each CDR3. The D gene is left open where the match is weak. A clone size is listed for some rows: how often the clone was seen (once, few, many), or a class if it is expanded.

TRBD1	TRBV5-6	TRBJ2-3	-	CASSTDRGTDTQYF	TGTGCCAGCAGCACGGACAGGGGCACAGATACGCAGTATTTT
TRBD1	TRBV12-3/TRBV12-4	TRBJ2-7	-	CASSLAPGQGPYEQYF	TGTGCCAGCAGTTTAGCGCCGGGACAGGGCCCCTACGAGCAGTACTTC
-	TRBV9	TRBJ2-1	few	CASSVTSNEQFF	TGTGCCAGCAGCGTAACAAGCAATGAGCAGTTCTTC
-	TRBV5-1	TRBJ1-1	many	CASSQGQGLNTEAFF	TGCGCCAGCAGCCAAGGTCAGGGTCTGAACACTGAAGCTTTCTTT
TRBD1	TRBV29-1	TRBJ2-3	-	CSVEYSDRGIGDTQYF	TGCAGCGTTGAATATTCGGACAGGGGGATTGGAGATACGCAGTATTTT
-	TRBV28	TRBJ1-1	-	CASSRVAEAFF	TGTGCCAGCAGTCGGGTGGCTGAAGCTTTCTTT
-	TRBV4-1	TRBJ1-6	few	CASSLGNPLTNSPLHF	TGCGCCAGCAGCCTAGGGAACCCCCTTACCAATTCACCCCTCCACTTT
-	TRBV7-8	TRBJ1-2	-	CASSPPGDYNYGYTF	TGTGCCAGCAGCCCTCCAGGGGATTATAACTATGGCTACACCTTC
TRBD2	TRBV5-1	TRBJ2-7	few	CASSSPGGGDDPYEQYF	TGCGCCAGCAGCTCCCCCGGGGGGGGGGATGACCCCTACGAGCAGTACTTC
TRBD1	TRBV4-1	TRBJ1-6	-	CASSLQQGRDNSPLHF	TGCGCCAGCAGCCTCCAACAGGGGAGGGATAATTCACCCCTCCACTTT
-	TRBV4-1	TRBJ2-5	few	CASSQETAQETQYF	TGCGCCAGCAGCCAAGAAACGGCCCAAGAGACCCAGTACTTC
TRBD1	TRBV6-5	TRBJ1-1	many	CASSYRDRGNTEAFF	TGTGCCAGCAGTTACCGGGACAGGGGGAACACTGAAGCTTTCTTT
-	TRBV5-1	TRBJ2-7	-	CASSLEAASYEQYF	TGCGCCAGCAGCTTGGAGGCCGCGTCCTACGAGCAGTACTTC
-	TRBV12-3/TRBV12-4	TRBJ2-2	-	CASSLRGLTNTGELFF	TGTGCCAGCAGTTTAAGGGGACTGACGAACACCGGGGAGCTGTTTTTT
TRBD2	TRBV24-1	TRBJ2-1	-	CATSDPASGDYNEQFF	TGTGCCACCAGTGATCCGGCTAGCGGGGATTACAATGAGCAGTTCTTC
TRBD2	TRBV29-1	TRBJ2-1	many	CSAETSGTYNEQFF	TGCAGCGCGGAGACTAGCGGGACTTACAATGAGCAGTTCTTC
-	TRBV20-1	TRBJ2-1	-	CSASGDLYNEQFF	TGCAGTGCTAGTGGGGATCTCTACAATGAGCAGTTCTTC
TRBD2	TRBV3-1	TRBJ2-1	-	CASSQAGGTSGDSSYNEQFF	TGTGCCAGCAGCCAAGCTGGGGGGACTAGCGGGGATAGCTCCTACAATGAGCAGTTCTTC
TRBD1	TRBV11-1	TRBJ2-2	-	CASSLDRGNTGELFF	TGTGCCAGCAGCTTAGACAGGGGTAACACCGGGGAGCTGTTTTTT
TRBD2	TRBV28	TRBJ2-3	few	CASAKYSGLAGVWGTDTQYF	TGTGCCAGCGCGAAGTATAGTGGACTAGCGGGAGTGTGGGGCACAGATACGCAGTATTTT
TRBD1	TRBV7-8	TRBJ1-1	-	CASSMDRDNGHTEAFF	TGTGCCAGCAGCATGGACAGGGATAATGGTCACACTGAAGCTTTCTTT
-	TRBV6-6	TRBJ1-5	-	CASSYSDQPQHF	TGTGCCAGCAGTTACTCTGATCAGCCCCAGCATTTT
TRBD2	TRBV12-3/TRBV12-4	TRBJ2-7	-	CASSQPGHSGRYEQYF	TGTGCCAGCAGTCAACCGGGGCATAGCGGGAGGTACGAGCAGTACTTC
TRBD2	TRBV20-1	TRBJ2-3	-	CSARVAGVPDTQYF	TGCAGTGCTAGGGTAGCGGGGGTCCCAGATACGCAGTATTTT
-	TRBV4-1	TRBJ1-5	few	CASSQGGALPSNQPQHF	TGCGCCAGCAGCCAAGGGGGTGCATTACCCAGCAATCAGCCCCAGCATTTT
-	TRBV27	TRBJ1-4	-	CASRYRRGGEKLFF	TGTGCCAGCAGATACAGAAGGGGTGGTGAAAAACTGTTTTTT
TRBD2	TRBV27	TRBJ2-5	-	CASRASGRPQETQYF	TGTGCCAGCAGGGCTAGCGGGAGGCCCCAAGAGACCCAGTACTTC
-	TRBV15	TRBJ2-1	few	CATSREDNEQFF	TGTGCCACCAGCAGAGAGGACAATGAGCAGTTCTTC
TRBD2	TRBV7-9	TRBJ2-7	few	CASGRGIAYEQYF	TGTGCCAGCGGGCGGGGGATAGCTTACGAGCAGTACTTC
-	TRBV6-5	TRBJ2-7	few	CASSYGRVSYEQYF	TGTGCCAGCAGTTACGGCAGGGTCTCCTACGAGCAGTACTTC
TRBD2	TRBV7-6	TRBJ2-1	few	CASSLSLAGVGYNEQFF	TGTGCCAGCAGCTTATCGCTAGCGGGAGTAGGTTACAATGAGCAGTTCTTC
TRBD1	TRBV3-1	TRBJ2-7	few	CASSQGGGSGEQYF	TGTGCCAGCAGCCAAGGAGGGGGCTCGGGGGAGCAGTACTTC
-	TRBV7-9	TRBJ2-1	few	CASSSRDNNEQFF	TGTGCCAGCAGCTCCCGGGACAACAATGAGCAGTTCTTC
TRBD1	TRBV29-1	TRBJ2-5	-	CSVDGLGQGAEETQYF	TGCAGCGTTGATGGGTTGGGACAGGGGGCTGAAGAGACCCAGTACTTC
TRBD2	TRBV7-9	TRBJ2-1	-	CASSNLSGGEQFF	TGTGCCAGCAGCAACCTTAGCGGGGGGGAGCAGTTCTTC
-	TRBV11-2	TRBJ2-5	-	CASSPRETATQYF	TGTGCCAGCAGCCCCCGCGAAACGGCGACCCAGTACTTC
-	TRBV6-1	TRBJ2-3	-	CASSELRPSLDTQYF	TGTGCCAGCAGTGAACTTCGCCCCAGTTTAGATACGCAGTATTTT
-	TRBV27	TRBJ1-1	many	CASSGRNTEAFF	TGTGCCAGCAGTGGGAGGAACACTGAAGCTTTCTTT
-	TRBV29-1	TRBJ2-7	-	CSVVFRELSYEQYF	TGCAGCGTTGTATTCAGGGAACTGTCGTACGAGCAGTACTTC
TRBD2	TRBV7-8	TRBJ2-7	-	CASSSSGSLSYEQYF	TGTGCCAGCAGTTCTAGCGGGAGCCTCTCCTACGAGCAGTACTTC
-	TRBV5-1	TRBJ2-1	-	CASGDASSYNEQFF	TGCGCCAGCGGTGACGCGAGCTCCTACAATGAGCAGTTCTTC
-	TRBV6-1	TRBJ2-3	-	CASSEAPDNTRDTQYF	TGTGCCAGCAGTGAAGCGCCGGACAACACTCGGGATACGCAGTATTTT
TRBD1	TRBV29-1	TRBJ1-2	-	CSVESHRGKNYGYTF	TGCAGCGTTGAGTCCCACAGGGGAAAAAACTATGGCTACACCTTC
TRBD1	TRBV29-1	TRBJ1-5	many	CSVRTGQNQPQHF	TGCAGCGTTAGGACAGGACAAAATCAGCCCCAGCATTTT
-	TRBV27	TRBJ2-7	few	CASSFSRSPSYEQYF	TGTGCCAGCAGTTTTAGCAGGTCTCCTTCCTACGAGCAGTACTTC
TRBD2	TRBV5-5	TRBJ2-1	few	CASSPQAGGGSYNEQFF	TGTGCCAGCAGCCCCCAAGCGGGAGGAGGCTCCTACAATGAGCAGTTCTTC
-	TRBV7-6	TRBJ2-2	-	CASSLVSPGELFF	TGTGCCAGCAGCTTAGTTAGCCCCGGGGAGCTGTTTTTT
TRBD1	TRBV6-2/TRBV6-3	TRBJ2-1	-	CASSYVRGSVHPDNEQFF	TGTGCCAGCAGTTACGTCAGGGGGTCGGTACACCCCGACAATGAGCAGTTCTTC
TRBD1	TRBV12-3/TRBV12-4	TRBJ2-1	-	CASSTHPRQGPTYNEQFF	TGTGCCAGCAGCACTCACCCCCGACAGGGGCCGACCTACAATGAGCAGTTCTTC
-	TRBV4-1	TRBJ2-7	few	CASSQVGLAASYEQYF	TGCGCCAGCAGCCAAGTCGGGCTAGCAGCCTCCTACGAGCAGTACTTC
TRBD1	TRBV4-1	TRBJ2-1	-	CASSQSPGQGVNEQFF	TGCGCCAGCAGCCAAAGCCCGGGACAGGGGGTCAATGAGCAGTTCTTC
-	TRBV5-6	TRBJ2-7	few	CASSPEGTGFYEQYF	TGTGCCAGCAGCCCGGAGGGGACCGGATTTTACGAGCAGTACTTC
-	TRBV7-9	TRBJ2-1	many	CASRGIRDLKNEQFF	TGTGCCAGCAGGGGTATCCGGGATTTGAAAAATGAGCAGTTCTTC
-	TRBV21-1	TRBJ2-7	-	CASRTNVQREYGEQYF	TGTGCCAGCCGGACCAACGTCCAGCGGGAGTATGGCGAGCAGTACTTC
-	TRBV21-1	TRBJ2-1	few	CASSKEMDRAYNEQFF	TGTGCCAGCAGCAAAGAAATGGACAGAGCTTACAATGAGCAGTTCTTC
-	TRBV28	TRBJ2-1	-	CASSKESRTDEQFF	TGTGCCAGCAGTAAAGAATCGAGGACCGATGAGCAGTTCTTC
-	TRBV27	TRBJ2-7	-	CASSLSRFYEQYF	TGTGCCAGCAGTTTATCGCGGTTCTACGAGCAGTACTTC
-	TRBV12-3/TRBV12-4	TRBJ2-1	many	CASSPKHNEQFF	TGTGCCAGCAGCCCCAAGCACAATGAGCAGTTCTTC
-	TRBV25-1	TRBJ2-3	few	CASSLHALATTTDTQYF	TGTGCCAGCAGTCTCCACGCCCTAGCAACAACCACAGATACGCAGTATTTT